The T cell receptor (beta chain) under discussion was sequenced for a study of cytomegalovirus exposure and HLA in healthy donors. Study at large: Of approximately 400 genotyped donors, around 84% clustered with self-reported Caucasian donors. Findings of the study overall: Sequencing depth across donors, presence/absence analyses assumed, was roughly uniform. An analysis was carried out later, and it reportedly showed fewer N-insertions in an Asian-associated ancestry cluster than the approximately 710-donor mean. 15,000 to 20,000 TCR beta sequences were associated with HLA alleles at 0.05 false discovery rate in a later analysis.

This clone was detected only once. Its specificity is not known. Per the germline V gene, CDR1 is SGHRS and CDR2 is YFSETQ. V lost 3 bases and J lost 0, with 15 bases in between. The CDR3 covers 16 residues. Researchers ran the PCR with 60 Vbeta and 13 Jbeta primers. Assay: immunoSEQ multiplex PCR; the TCRdb copy retains only in-frame clones and omits some. The data show roughly 55,000 clones, around 81% seen once. Sequencing was done on a sample of PBMCs. The chain carries TRBV5-1 and TRBJ1-1; maybe TRBD1 (5 bases). This receptor was identified in a boy between 5 and 17 years old in good health and CMV-seropositive. CDR3 nucleotide sequence: TGCGCCAGCAGCTCGTCTTCGACAGATTTGAACACTGAAGCTTTCTTT. Translating gives CASSSSSTDLNTEAFF.